Listed below are T cell receptor beta chains from one sample, sequenced in a study of T cell changes during pregnancy in multiple sclerosis. Some clones are missing from TCRdb's copy, which holds only in-frame ones; the method was immunoSEQ multiplex PCR. The sample includes fewer than 50,000 clones, about 92% of them seen just once. The material sequenced was CD8+ T cells from peripheral blood mononuclear cells, taken in the third trimester of pregnancy. The receptors come from a female donor with multiple sclerosis, enrolled in a pregnancy study. Both conserved end residues are part of each CDR3. A D gene is named only where the DNA matches it firmly. A row's size may be missing; if present it is once, few, many or a size class.

>TRBD2|TRBJ2-1|-|TRBV29-1
CSAPGLADLYNEQFF
TGCAGCGCTCCGGGACTAGCGGATCTTTACAATGAGCAGTTCTTC
>-|TRBJ2-2|-|TRBV10-1
CASTAPQERGTGELFF
TGCGCCAGCACCGCTCCCCAGGAAAGGGGAACCGGGGAGCTGTTTTTT
>TRBD2|TRBJ2-2|-|TRBV5-8
CASSLAPLAGGPNTGELFF
TGTGCCAGCAGCTTGGCCCCTCTAGCGGGAGGACCTAACACCGGGGAGCTGTTTTTT
>-|TRBJ1-1|-|TRBV6-6
CASSYAVNTEAFF
TGTGCCAGCAGTTACGCGGTGAACACTGAAGCTTTCTTT
>-|TRBJ2-5|-|TRBV27
CASSKGEVETQYF
TGTGCCAGCAGCAAAGGGGAGGTGGAGACCCAGTACTTC
>-|TRBJ1-1|once|TRBV5-5
CASSPYPTGGTEAFF
TGTGCCAGCAGCCCATACCCGACGGGGGGAACTGAAGCTTTCTTT
>-|TRBJ1-2|-|TRBV19
CASSYTENYGYTF
TGTGCCAGTAGTTACACAGAGAACTATGGCTACACCTTC
>TRBD2|TRBJ2-3|-|TRBV4-2
CASSQIPIAGDGDTQYF
TGTGCCAGCAGCCAGATCCCCATAGCGGGAGACGGGGATACGCAGTATTTT
>TRBD2|TRBJ2-3|-|TRBV7-6
CASSLVMAGGQDTQYF
TGTGCCAGCAGCTTGGTAATGGCGGGAGGACAAGATACGCAGTATTTT
>-|TRBJ1-2|-|TRBV7-9
CASSLWRGEGYGYTF
TGTGCCAGCAGCTTATGGAGGGGGGAGGGCTATGGCTACACCTTC
>TRBD2|TRBJ2-7|-|TRBV9
CASSAGTTAYEQYF
TGTGCCAGCAGCGCCGGGACTACCGCCTACGAGCAGTACTTC
>TRBD2|TRBJ2-1|-|TRBV7-6
CASSPTTSGSGNEQFF
TGTGCCAGCAGCCCGACGACTAGCGGGAGCGGGAATGAGCAGTTCTTC
>-|TRBJ2-7|-|TRBV19
CASSVGPLNEQYF
TGTGCCAGTAGTGTGGGCCCCCTCAACGAGCAGTACTTC
>-|TRBJ2-5|-|TRBV6-1
CASRPPSGLGETQYF
TGTGCCAGCAGGCCACCAAGCGGGCTGGGAGAGACCCAGTACTTC
>-|TRBJ1-1|-|TRBV7-2
CASSSVGGNTEAFF
TGTGCCAGCAGCTCGGTGGGGGGAAACACTGAAGCTTTCTTT
>TRBD2|TRBJ2-1|once|TRBV6-5
CASSSSQASGYNEQFF
TGTGCCAGCAGTTCCTCTCAGGCTAGCGGGTACAATGAGCAGTTCTTC
>TRBD1|TRBJ2-2|-|TRBV15
CATSSPNRGHTGELFF
TGTGCCACCAGCAGTCCGAACAGGGGCCACACCGGGGAGCTGTTTTTT
>TRBD2|TRBJ2-1|-|TRBV5-4
CASSQGLAGYNEQFF
TGTGCCAGCAGCCAAGGACTAGCGGGGTACAATGAGCAGTTCTTC
>TRBD1|TRBJ2-1|once|TRBV18
CASSSRTGGPIEQFF
TGTGCCAGCTCATCTCGGACAGGGGGCCCGATTGAGCAGTTCTTC
>TRBD1|TRBJ2-5|once|TRBV7-9
CASSSDRDTKTQYF
TGTGCCAGCAGCTCGGACAGGGATACGAAGACCCAGTACTTC
>-|TRBJ2-3|-|TRBV7-9
CASSFQLAGDTQYF
TGTGCCAGCAGCTTTCAACTAGCTGGAGATACGCAGTATTTT
>-|TRBJ2-7|-|TRBV13
CASRWGRDEQYF
TGTGCCTCCCGCTGGGGCAGGGACGAGCAGTACTTC
>TRBD2|TRBJ2-7|once|TRBV7-2
CASSLALAGGYEQYF
TGTGCCAGCAGCTTAGCACTAGCGGGAGGCTACGAGCAGTACTTC
>TRBD2|TRBJ2-1|-|TRBV9
CASSGSGRVVDEQFF
TGTGCCAGCAGCGGAAGCGGGAGGGTGGTCGATGAGCAGTTCTTC
>TRBD1|TRBJ2-7|-|TRBV15
CATSSTRGQGLTYEQYF
TGTGCCACCAGCAGTACCCGCGGACAGGGCCTCACCTACGAGCAGTACTTC
>-|TRBJ1-2|-|TRBV21-1
CASSTIQGANYGYTF
TGTGCCAGCAGCACCATACAGGGGGCTAACTATGGCTACACCTTC
>-|TRBJ2-3|once|TRBV20-1
CSARFPDTQYF
TGCAGTGCTCGTTTCCCGGATACGCAGTATTTT
>TRBD1|TRBJ1-1|-|TRBV7-2
CATTGSGGEGVTEAFF
TGTGCCACCACAGGGTCAGGGGGCGAAGGAGTGACTGAAGCTTTCTTT
>TRBD2|TRBJ2-3|-|TRBV4-1
CASSQLAGGSTDTQYF
TGCGCCAGCAGCCAATTAGCGGGAGGAAGCACAGATACGCAGTATTTT
>-|TRBJ1-1|-|TRBV6-5
CASSYSILGDTEAFF
TGTGCCAGCAGTTACTCGATTTTGGGAGACACTGAAGCTTTCTTT
>-|TRBJ2-5|-|TRBV7-6
CASSLLLNTQETQYF
TGTGCCAGCAGCTTGTTACTGAATACTCAAGAGACCCAGTACTTC
>TRBD2|TRBJ2-3|-|TRBV2
CASNMGLATDTQYF
TGTGCCAGCAATATGGGACTAGCGACAGATACGCAGTATTTT
>TRBD2|TRBJ2-3|-|TRBV27
CASSLYGLAGEADTQYF
TGTGCCAGCAGTTTATACGGACTAGCGGGAGAAGCAGATACGCAGTATTTT
>TRBD1|TRBJ2-1|-|TRBV14
CASSPRDSVRFSYNEQFF
TGTGCCAGCAGCCCCCGGGACAGTGTCCGATTTTCCTACAATGAGCAGTTCTTC
>TRBD1|TRBJ1-5|once|TRBV9
CASSVGQGSNQPQHF
TGTGCCAGCAGCGTAGGACAGGGCTCCAATCAGCCCCAGCATTTT
>TRBD1|TRBJ2-1|-|TRBV5-1
CASSTADRGVGNEQFF
TGCGCCAGCAGCACCGCCGACAGGGGGGTCGGGAATGAGCAGTTCTTC
>TRBD2|TRBJ2-3|-|TRBV6-5
CASSLQGGRATDTQYF
TGTGCCAGCAGTTTACAAGGAGGGAGGGCCACAGATACGCAGTATTTT
>-|TRBJ2-3|-|TRBV2
CASSESGGRGTDTQYF
TGTGCCAGCAGTGAATCAGGGGGGCGAGGGACAGATACGCAGTATTTT
>-|TRBJ2-2|-|TRBV5-5
CASSLTLARTGELFF
TGTGCCAGCAGCTTGACCCTAGCTCGAACCGGGGAGCTGTTTTTT
>TRBD2|TRBJ2-7|-|TRBV4-2
CASSQTIAGNYEQYF
TGTGCCAGCAGCCAAACCATAGCGGGAAACTACGAGCAGTACTTC